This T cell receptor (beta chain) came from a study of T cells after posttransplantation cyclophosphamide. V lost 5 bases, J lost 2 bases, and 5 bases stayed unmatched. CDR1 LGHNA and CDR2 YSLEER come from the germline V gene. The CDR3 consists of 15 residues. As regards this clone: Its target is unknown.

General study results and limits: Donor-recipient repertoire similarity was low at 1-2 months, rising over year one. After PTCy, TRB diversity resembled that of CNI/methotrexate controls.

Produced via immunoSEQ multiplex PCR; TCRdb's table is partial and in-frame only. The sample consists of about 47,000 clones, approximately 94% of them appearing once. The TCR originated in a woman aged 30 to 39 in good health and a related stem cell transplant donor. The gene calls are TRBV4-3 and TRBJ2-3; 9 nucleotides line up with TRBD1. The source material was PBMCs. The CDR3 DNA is TGCGCCAGCAGCTCCGGACAGGGGCTCACAGATACGCAGTATTTT. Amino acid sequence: CASSSGQGLTDTQYF.